What follows is one T cell receptor (beta chain) and its context. It lacks a known antigen. Per-base qualities were not stored, and no clone one base away is much larger. The sample is drawn from a study of blood T cell repertoires in COVID-19 (dated by TCRdb to 2020 to 2021). Background for the entire study: Samples covering the acute and convalescent phases of COVID-19 were provided by collaborators in the United States, Italy and Spain. The prospective study material was composed of cDNA or gDNA derived from T cells, B-cell-depleted T cells, or PBMCs. Deeply sampled blood TCRbeta repertoires from subjects exposed to, actively infected with, or recovered from COVID-19 were included in the dataset. The repertoires were released in a freely available public database meant as a resource for research on the immune response to SARS-CoV-2. Samples were obtained from the ongoing ImmuneRACE study (first 160 participants) and from 950 to 1,500 subjects provided by 6 global collaborators. Sample metadata almost always included a de-identified subject ID, COVID-19 status, age in years and sex. Where available, HLA class I and class II types were obtained from metadata supplied by the sample provider rather than from assay-based typing. What the work shows at the level of the full study, not this receptor alone: How much clinical and demographic metadata was included differed by source and by participant, and the metadata was provided uncurated.

Sequences LNHDA (CDR1) and SQIVND (CDR2) are obtained from the germline V gene (reference sequence). V is clipped by 6 bases and J by 6 bases, and the sequence between their germline boundaries is 11 bases long. Taken from cysteine to phenylalanine, the CDR3 has 12 residues. The entry retains the CDR3 DNA only, 36 bases that are in frame from base 1. Collaborating institutions collected whole blood in K2EDTA tubes following their own protocols. For TCRbeta analysis, collaborators shipped samples in one of three forms: frozen whole blood, isolated PBMCs, or DNA extracted from either of those sample types. TCRbeta CDR3 regions were amplified from genomic DNA by means of the immunoSEQ Assay, a bias-controlled multiplex PCR. As for the authors' bioinformatics: Nucleated cell counts per sample were estimated from amplification of reference gene primers within the assay. Sequence reads were collapsed and filtered to measure the absolute abundance of every unique TCRbeta CDR3 rearrangement. For each sample, productive Simpson clonality was calculated as the square root of Simpson's diversity index over productive rearrangements. Not all clones reach the TCRdb copy of this immuneACCESS table, which keeps in-frame sequences only. Checked studies attribute under half of the gap to unresolved V genes and leave the rest unexplained. The V and J calls and clone size come from that table; D and trimming were worked out from the DNA. The sample table holds 200,000 to 250,000 clones, of which around 83% were seen once. In total, the top ten clones hold roughly 8.7% of the sample.

The sequence was collected from a man aged 50-59 years with active or convalescent COVID-19. Material: peripheral blood. Here the chain combines TRBV19 and TRBJ1-2; the D segment cannot be called with confidence. This receptor carries the CDR3 CASREGNNGYTF. The DNA reads TGTGCCAGTAGGGAGGGTAATAATGGCTACACCTTC.